This TCR beta chain was documented in a study of response to subunit inactivated influenza vaccine. Study results and caveats: Authors proposed each seasonal influenza vaccination draws in few new T cells.

Germline V CDR1 and CDR2: SGDLS, YYNGEE. The CDR3 is made up of 16 amino acids. V lost 0 bases, J lost 2 bases, and 12 bases lay in between. TCRdb recomputed calls from the RT-PCR reads with MiXCR, one row per CDR3 protein. The sample holds about 800,000 distinct CDR3 sequences, 21% seen once. This clonotype turned up a few times. Its antigen is as yet unknown. The sample consisted of PBMCs from blood, taken 5 days after vaccination. The chain has TRBV9 and TRBJ2-1; D is ambiguous. The TCR originated in a man aged 50 to 59 who received an inactivated influenza vaccine. Here the CDR3 DNA reads TGTGCCAGCAGCGTAGGATCGGCACAAGCCTACAATGAGCAGTTCTTC. Amino acid sequence: CASSVGSAQAYNEQFF.